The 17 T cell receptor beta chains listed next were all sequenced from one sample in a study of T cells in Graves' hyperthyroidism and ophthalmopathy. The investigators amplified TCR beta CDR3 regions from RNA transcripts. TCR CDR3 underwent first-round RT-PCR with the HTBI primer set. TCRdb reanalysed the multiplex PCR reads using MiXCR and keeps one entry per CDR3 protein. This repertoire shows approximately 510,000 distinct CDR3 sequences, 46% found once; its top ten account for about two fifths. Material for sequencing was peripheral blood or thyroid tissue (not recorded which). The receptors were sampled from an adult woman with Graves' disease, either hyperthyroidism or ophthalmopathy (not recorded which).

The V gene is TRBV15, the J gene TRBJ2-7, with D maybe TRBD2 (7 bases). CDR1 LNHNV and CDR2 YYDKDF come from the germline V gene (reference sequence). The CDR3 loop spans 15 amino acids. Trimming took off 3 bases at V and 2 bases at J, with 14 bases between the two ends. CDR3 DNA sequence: TGTGCCACCAGCAGCGGGGGGCGGGACACCTACGAGCAGTACTTC. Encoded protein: CATSSGGRDTYEQYF.

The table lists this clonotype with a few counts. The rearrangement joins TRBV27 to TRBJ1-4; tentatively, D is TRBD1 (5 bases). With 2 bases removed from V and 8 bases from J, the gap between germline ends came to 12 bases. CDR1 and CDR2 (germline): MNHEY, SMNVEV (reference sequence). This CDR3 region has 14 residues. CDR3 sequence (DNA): TGTGCCAGCAGTTTAATCGGGGGGACCGAAAAACTGTTTTTT. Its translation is CASSLIGGTEKLFF.

The DNA for the CDR3 is TGTGCCATCCAATGGGGGGCCACTGAAGCTTTCTTT. Translated: CAIQWGATEAFF. The chain has TRBV2 and TRBJ1-1; tentatively, D is TRBD1 (6 bases). Trimming removed 10 bases at V and 4 bases at J, with 13 bases between. CDR1 is SNHLY and CDR2 is FYNNEI in the germline V gene. The CDR3 extends over 12 amino acids.

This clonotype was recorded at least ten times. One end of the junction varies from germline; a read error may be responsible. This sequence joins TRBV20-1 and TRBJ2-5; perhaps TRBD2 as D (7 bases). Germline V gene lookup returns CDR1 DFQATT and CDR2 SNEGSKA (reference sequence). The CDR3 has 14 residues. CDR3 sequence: CSARGGGTVKTQYF. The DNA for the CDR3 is TGCAGTGCGAGAGGGGGGGGAACGGTGAAGACCCAGTACTTC.

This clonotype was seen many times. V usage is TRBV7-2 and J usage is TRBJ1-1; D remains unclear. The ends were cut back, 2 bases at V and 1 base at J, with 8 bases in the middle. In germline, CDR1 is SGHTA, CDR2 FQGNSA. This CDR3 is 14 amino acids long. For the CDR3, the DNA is TGTGCCAGCAGCTTAAGGCGGGAGAACACTGAAGCTTTCTTT. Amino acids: CASSLRRENTEAFF.

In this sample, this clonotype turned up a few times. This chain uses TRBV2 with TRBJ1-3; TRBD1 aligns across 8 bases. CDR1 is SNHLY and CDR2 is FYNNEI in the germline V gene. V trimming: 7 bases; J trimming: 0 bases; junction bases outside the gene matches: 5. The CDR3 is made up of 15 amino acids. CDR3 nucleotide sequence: TGTGCCAGCACCGGACAGGGAATCTCTGGAAACACCATATATTTT. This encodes CASTGQGISGNTIYF.

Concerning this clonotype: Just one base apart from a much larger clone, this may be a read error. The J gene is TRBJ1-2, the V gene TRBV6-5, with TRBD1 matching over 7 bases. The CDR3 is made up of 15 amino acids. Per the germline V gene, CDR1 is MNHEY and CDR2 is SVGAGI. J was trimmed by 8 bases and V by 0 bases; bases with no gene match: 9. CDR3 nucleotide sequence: TGTGCCAGCAGTTACTCGAGCCAAAGGGACAGCGGCTACACCTTC. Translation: CASSYSSQRDSGYTF.

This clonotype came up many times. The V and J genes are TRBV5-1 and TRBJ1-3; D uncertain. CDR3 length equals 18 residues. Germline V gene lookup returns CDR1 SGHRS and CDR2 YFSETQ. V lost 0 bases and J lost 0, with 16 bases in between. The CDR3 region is CASSLVPKSVSSGNTIYF. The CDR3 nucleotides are TGCGCCAGCAGCTTGGTCCCGAAATCCGTGAGCTCTGGAAACACCATATATTTT.

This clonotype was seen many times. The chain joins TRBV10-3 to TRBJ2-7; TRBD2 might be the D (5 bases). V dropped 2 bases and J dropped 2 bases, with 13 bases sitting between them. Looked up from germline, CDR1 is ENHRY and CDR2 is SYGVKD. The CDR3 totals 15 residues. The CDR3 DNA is TGTGCCATCAGTGAGGGTGGGCAGCGGACCTACGAGCAGTACTTC. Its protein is CAISEGGQRTYEQYF.

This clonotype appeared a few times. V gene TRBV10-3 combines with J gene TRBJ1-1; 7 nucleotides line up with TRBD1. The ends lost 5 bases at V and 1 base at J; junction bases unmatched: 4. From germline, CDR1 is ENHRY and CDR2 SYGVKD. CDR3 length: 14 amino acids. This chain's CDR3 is CAISRTGGNTEAFF. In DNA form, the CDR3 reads TGTGCCATCAGTCGGACAGGTGGGAACACTGAAGCTTTCTTT.

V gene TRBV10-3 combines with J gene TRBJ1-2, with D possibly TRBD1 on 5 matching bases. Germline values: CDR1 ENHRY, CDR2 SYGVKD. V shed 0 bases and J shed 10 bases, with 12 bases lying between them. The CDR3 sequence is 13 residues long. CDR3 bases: TGTGCCATCAGTGAGTCGACGGGGGTCGTCTACACCTTC. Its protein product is CAISESTGVVYTF.

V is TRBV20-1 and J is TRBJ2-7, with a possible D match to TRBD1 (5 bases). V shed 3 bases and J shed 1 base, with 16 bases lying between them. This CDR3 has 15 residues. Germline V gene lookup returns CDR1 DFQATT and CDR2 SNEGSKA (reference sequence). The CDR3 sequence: CSARWIIAGSYEQYF. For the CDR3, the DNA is TGCAGTGCTAGGTGGATAATCGCAGGGTCCTACGAGCAGTACTTC.

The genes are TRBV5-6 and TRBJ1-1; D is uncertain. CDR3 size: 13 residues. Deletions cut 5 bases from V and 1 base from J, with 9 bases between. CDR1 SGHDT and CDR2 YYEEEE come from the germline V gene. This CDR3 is CASRVRWNTEAFF. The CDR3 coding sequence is TGTGCCAGCAGAGTCAGGTGGAACACTGAAGCTTTCTTT.

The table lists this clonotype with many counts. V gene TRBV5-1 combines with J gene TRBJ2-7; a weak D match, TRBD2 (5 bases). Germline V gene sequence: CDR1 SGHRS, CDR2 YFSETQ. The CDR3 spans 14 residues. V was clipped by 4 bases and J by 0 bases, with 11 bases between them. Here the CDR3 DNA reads TGCGCCAGCAGCGCGAGCGGTAGCTCCTACGAGCAGTACTTC. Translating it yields CASSASGSSYEQYF.

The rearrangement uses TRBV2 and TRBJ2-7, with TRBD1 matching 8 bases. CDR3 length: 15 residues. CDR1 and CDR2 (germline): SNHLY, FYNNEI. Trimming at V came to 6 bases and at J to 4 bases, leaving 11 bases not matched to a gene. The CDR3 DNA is TGTGCCAGCAGACAGGACAGGGAGCGGACTTACGAGCAGTACTTC. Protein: CASRQDRERTYEQYF.

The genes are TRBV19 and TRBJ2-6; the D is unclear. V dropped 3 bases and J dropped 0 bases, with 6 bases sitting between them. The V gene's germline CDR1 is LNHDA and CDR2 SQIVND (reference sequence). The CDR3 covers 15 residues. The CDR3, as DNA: TGTGCCAGTAGTATTTGGAGCTCTGGGGCCAACGTCCTGACTTTC. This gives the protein CASSIWSSGANVLTF.

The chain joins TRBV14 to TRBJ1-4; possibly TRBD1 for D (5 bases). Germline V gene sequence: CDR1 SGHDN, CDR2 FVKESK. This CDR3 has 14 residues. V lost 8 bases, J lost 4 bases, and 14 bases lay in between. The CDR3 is CASAFGTGNEKLFF. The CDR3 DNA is TGTGCCAGCGCATTCGGGACCGGTAATGAAAAACTGTTTTTT.